A single sample is the source of the 10 T cell receptor beta chains below, sequenced in a study of vaccination effects on CD4 cells after COVID-19. Investigators separated out CD4+ T cells once around 10 days of culture had passed. Convalescent patients had PCR-confirmed SARS-CoV-2 infection between March and December 2020. Each participant was given two doses of one vaccine (BNT162b2 or mRNA-1273). This table comes from immunoSEQ multiplex PCR, and its TCRdb copy is limited to in-frame clones, with some not included. This table holds around 50,000 clones, around 74% found once. Their cognate antigens are unknown. The sample in question was CD4+ T cells from PBMCs cultured without peptide, obtained after COVID-19 vaccination. These receptors all stem from a human donor who had a prior SARS-CoV-2 infection.

The chain recombines TRBV29-1 with TRBJ2-7; the D is unclear. Germline CDR1 is SQVTM and CDR2 is ANQGSEA. CDR3 size: 13 residues. The V end lost 3 bases, the J end lost 9 bases, and 18 bases lay between the germline ends. CDR3 amino acids: CSVDSSNPAAQYF. Written as DNA, the CDR3 is TGCAGCGTTGACAGTTCCAACCCCGCCGCGCAGTACTTC.

The chain has TRBV29-1 and TRBJ2-6; the D call may be TRBD1 or TRBD2 (5 bases each). The V gene's germline CDR1 is SQVTM and CDR2 ANQGSEA. Between the trimmed V and J ends, which lost 3 bases and 0 bases, there was a span of 15 bases. The CDR3 spans 17 residues. The CDR3 nucleotides read TGCAGCGTTGATGGGGGAATCGATCACTCTGGGGCCAACGTCCTGACTTTC. It yields the protein CSVDGGIDHSGANVLTF.

The chain couples TRBV9 to TRBJ1-2; no definite D call. This CDR3 region has 13 residues. Germline V gene lookup returns CDR1 SGDLS and CDR2 YYNGEE. Between the trimmed V and J ends, which lost 4 bases and 8 bases, there was a span of 15 bases. CDR3 nucleotide sequence: TGTGCCAGCAGCCTGGACGGCAAAGGGGGCTACACCTTC. Its translation: CASSLDGKGGYTF.

The chain recombines TRBV25-1 with TRBJ2-1; the match to TRBD2 covers 10 bases. This CDR3 has 17 residues. CDR1 MGHDK and CDR2 SYGVNS come from the germline V gene. J gave up 5 bases and V 0 bases, and 7 bases lay outside the gene matches. CDR3 residues: CASSEYRTSGLHNEQFF. The DNA for the CDR3 is TGTGCCAGCAGTGAATATCGGACTAGCGGTCTTCACAATGAGCAGTTCTTC.

The V and J genes are TRBV24-1 and TRBJ2-4; D may be TRBD1 (5 bases). The CDR3 consists of 15 residues. V lost 5 bases, J lost 5 bases, and 15 bases lay in between. CDR1 and CDR2 (germline): KGHDR, SFDVKD. CDR3 sequence (DNA): TGTGCCACCAGTGGTTTAGGGGTGACCGAAAACATTCAGTACTTC. Amino acids: CATSGLGVTENIQYF.

This clone was seen a handful of times. CDR3 sequence (DNA): TGTGCCAGCAGTCTACTAGGTGTCTCCTACAATGAGCAGTTCTTC. It yields the protein CASSLLGVSYNEQFF. The gene calls are TRBV6-2 or TRBV6-3 and TRBJ2-1; TRBD2 is a possible D gene (5 bases). The CDR3 is 15 residues long. V lost 5 bases and J lost 0, with 11 bases in between. Germline V CDR1 and CDR2: MNHEY, SVGEGT.

The chain has TRBV2 and TRBJ1-1, with D unclear. Germline values: CDR1 SNHLY, CDR2 FYNNEI. The CDR3 covers 11 residues. V dropped 4 bases and J dropped 2 bases, with 2 bases sitting between them. The CDR3 here is CASSVNTEAFF. The CDR3 coding sequence is TGTGCCAGCAGTGTCAACACTGAAGCTTTCTTT.

The genes are TRBV18 and TRBJ2-6; TRBD2 matches at 10 bases. V lost 6 bases and J lost 2; bases outside the gene matches: 7. From germline, CDR1 is KGHSH and CDR2 LQKENI. The CDR3 is 17 amino acids. CDR3 DNA sequence: TGTGCCAGCTCGCCAAACCTAGCGGGAGCTGGGGCCAACGTCCTGACTTTC. Translating gives CASSPNLAGAGANVLTF. Complete variable domain (other parts from reference TRBV18 and TRBJ2-6): NAGVMQNPRHLVRRRGQEARLRCSPMKGHSHVYWYRQLPEEGLKFMVYLQKENIIDESGMPKERFSAEFPKEGPSILRIQQVVRGDSAAYFCASSPNLAGAGANVLTFGAGSRLTVL.

Written as DNA, the CDR3 is TGCGCCAGCAGCCACCAGGAGGGGGACATTCAGTACTTC. It specifies CASSHQEGDIQYF. The chain combines TRBV4-3 with TRBJ2-4; D possibly uses TRBD1 or TRBD2 (6 bases each). V was trimmed by 3 bases and J by 8 bases, leaving 11 bases between them. Per the germline V gene, CDR1 is LGHNA and CDR2 is YSLEER. The CDR3 runs to 13 residues.

CDR3 sequence: CASSQDRERRSPLHF. The CDR3 DNA is TGTGCCAGCAGCCAGGACAGGGAGAGGAGATCACCCCTCCACTTT. V and J are TRBV4-2 and TRBJ1-6, with TRBD1 matching 8 bases. The germline V gene has CDR1 LGHNA and CDR2 YNFKEQ. This CDR3 is built from 15 residues. J gave up 10 bases and V 3 bases, and 8 bases lay outside the gene matches.